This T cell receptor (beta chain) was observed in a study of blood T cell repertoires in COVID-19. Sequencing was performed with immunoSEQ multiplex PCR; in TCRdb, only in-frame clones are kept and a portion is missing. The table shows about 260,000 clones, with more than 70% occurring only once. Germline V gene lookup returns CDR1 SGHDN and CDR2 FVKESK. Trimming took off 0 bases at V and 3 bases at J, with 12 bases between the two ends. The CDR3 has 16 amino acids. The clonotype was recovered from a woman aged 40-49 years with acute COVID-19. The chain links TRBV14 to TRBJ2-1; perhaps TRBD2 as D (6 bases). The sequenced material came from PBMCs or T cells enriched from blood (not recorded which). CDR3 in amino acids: CASSQDNGRVYNEQFF. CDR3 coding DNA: TGTGCCAGCAGCCAAGATAACGGGAGAGTCTACAATGAGCAGTTCTTC.